Here is one T cell receptor (beta chain) with its context. Its antigen is currently unknown. CDR1 and CDR2 from the germline V gene are SNHLY and FYNNEI. The CDR3 runs 14 residues. V was pared by 6 bases and J by 1 base, with 6 bases of the junction left unmatched. Clones were read by immunoSEQ multiplex PCR, and TCRdb kept only the in-frame ones, dropping some. The sample gives 120,000 to 150,000 clones, roughly 90% of which show up once; approximately 6% is in the top ten. These data come from a study of T cell responses to AZD1222 COVID-19 vaccine. Study-wide points: The sample set comprised mostly white British donors with more females, and clonal diversity was possibly underestimated. The span of vaccine-associated CD4 TCRs extended across spike, with dominance at 160-218 and 743-854. Just 5 to 7 people given AZD1222 tested seropositive at baseline. Close to half of all spike-specific TCRs reportedly target regions of the variants that are unmutated.

Sequenced here: peripheral blood, sampled on day 0 of AZD1222 vaccination. The chain joins TRBV2 to TRBJ2-7; 7 positions agree with TRBD1. This TCR came from an adult in good health. In DNA, the CDR3 is TGTGCCAGCAGCCGGGACAGTGGATCCTACGAGCAGTACTTC. This sequence encodes CASSRDSGSYEQYF.